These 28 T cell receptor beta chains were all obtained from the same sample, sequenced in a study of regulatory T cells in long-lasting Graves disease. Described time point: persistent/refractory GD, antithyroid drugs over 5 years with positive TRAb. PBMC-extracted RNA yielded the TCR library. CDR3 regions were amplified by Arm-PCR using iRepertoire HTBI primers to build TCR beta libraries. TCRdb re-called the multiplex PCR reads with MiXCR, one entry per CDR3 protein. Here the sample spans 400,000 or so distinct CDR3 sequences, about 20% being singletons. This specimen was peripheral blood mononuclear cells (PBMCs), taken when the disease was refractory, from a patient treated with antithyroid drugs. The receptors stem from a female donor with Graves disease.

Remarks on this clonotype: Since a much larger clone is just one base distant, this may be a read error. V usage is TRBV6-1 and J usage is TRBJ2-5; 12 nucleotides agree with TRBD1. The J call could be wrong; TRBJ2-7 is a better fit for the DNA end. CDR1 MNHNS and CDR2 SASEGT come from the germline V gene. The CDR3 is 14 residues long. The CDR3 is CASSDGTGGVEQYF. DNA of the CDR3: TGTGCCAGCAGTGATGGGACAGGGGGCGTCGAGCAGTACTTC.

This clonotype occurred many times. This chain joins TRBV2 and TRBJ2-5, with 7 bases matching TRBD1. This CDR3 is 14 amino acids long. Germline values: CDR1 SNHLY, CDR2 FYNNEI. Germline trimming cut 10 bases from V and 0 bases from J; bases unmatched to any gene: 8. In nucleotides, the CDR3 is TGTGCCACCATACAGGGGACGTACCAAGAGACCCAGTACTTC. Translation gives CATIQGTYQETQYF.

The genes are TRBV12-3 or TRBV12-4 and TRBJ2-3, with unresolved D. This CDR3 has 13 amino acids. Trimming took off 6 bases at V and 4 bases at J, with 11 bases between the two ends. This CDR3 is CASSRMLADTQYF. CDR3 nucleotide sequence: TGTGCCAGCAGCCGGATGCTAGCAGATACGCAGTATTTT.

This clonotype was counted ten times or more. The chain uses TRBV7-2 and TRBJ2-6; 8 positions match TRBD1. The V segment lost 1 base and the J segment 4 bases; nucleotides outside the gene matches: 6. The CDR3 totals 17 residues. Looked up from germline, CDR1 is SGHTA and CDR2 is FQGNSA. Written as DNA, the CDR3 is TGTGCCAGCAGCTTAGACCGACAGGGGATAGGGGCCAACGTCCTGACTTTC. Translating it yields CASSLDRQGIGANVLTF.

CDR3: CASSLGLAGTWETQYF. CDR3 coding DNA: TGTGCCAGCAGCTTAGGACTAGCGGGAACCTGGGAGACCCAGTACTTC. The chain uses TRBV7-8 and TRBJ2-5; TRBD2 agrees at 11 bases. Germline trimming cut 1 base from V and 5 bases from J; bases unmatched to any gene: 6. The germline V gene encodes CDR1 SGHVS and CDR2 FQNEAQ. There are 16 residues in the CDR3.

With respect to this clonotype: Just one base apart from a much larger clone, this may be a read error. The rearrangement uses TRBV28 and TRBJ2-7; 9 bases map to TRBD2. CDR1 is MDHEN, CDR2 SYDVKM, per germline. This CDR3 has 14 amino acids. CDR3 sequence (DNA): TGTGCCAGCAAACCGGGACTAGCCTCCGACGAGCAGTACTTC. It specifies CASKPGLASDEQYF.

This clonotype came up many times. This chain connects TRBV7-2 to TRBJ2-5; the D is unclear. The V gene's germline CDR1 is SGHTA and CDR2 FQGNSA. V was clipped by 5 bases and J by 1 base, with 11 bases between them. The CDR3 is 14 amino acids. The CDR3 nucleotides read TGTGCCAGCAGCCCTGGGCCAGGCCAAGAGACCCAGTACTTC. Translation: CASSPGPGQETQYF.

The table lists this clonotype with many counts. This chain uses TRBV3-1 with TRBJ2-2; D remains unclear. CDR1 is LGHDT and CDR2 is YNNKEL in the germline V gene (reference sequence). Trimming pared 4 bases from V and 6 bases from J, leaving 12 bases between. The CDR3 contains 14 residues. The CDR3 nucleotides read TGTGCCAGCAGCCCCCGGGCGTCCGCCGGGGAGCTGTTTTTT. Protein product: CASSPRASAGELFF.

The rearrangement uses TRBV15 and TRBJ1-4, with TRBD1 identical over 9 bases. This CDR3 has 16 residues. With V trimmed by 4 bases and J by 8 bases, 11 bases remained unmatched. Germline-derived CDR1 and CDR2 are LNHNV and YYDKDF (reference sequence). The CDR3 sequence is CATSTHNRDREEKLFF. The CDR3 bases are TGTGCCACCAGCACACATAACCGGGACAGGGAGGAAAAACTGTTTTTT. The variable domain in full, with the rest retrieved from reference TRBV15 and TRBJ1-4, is DAMVIQNPRYQVTQFGKPVTLSCSQTLNHNVMYWYQQKSSQAPKLLFHYYDKDFNNEADTPDNFQSRRPNTSFCFLDIRSPGLGDTAMYLCATSTHNRDREEKLFFGSGTQLSVL.

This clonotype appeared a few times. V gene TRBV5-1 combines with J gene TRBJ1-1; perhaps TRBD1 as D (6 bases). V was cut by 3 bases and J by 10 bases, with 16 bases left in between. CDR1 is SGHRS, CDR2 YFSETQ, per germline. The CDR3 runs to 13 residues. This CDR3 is CASSSSGTGRAFF. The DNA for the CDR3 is TGCGCCAGCAGCTCCTCCGGAACAGGGAGAGCTTTCTTT.

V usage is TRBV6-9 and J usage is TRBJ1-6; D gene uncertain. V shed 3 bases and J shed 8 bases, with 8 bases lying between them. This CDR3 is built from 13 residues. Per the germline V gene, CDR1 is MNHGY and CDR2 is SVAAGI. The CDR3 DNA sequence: TGTGCCAGCAGTTACCAGGTTGATTCACCCCTCCACTTT. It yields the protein CASSYQVDSPLHF.

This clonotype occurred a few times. This CDR3 reads CSARSAQMGSYEQYF. CDR3 nucleotide sequence: TGCAGTGCTAGATCAGCGCAGATGGGGTCCTACGAGCAGTACTTC. This chain uses TRBV20-1 with TRBJ2-7; D not certain. The V and J ends lost 2 bases and 1 base respectively, with 15 bases between them. Germline values: CDR1 DFQATT, CDR2 SNEGSKA (reference sequence). The CDR3 has 15 amino acids.

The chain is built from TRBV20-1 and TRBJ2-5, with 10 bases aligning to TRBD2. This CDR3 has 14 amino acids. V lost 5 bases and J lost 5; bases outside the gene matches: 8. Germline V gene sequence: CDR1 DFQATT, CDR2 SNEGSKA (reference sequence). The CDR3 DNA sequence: TGCAGTGCTCGTATAGCGGGAGGACGGGAGACCCAGTACTTC. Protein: CSARIAGGRETQYF.

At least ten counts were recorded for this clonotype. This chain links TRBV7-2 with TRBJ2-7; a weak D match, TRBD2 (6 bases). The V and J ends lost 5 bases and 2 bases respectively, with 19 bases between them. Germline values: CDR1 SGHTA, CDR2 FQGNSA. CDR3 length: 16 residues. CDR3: CASSTRRDSKPYEQYF. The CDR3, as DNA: TGTGCCAGCAGCACACGCCGGGACTCCAAACCCTACGAGCAGTACTTC. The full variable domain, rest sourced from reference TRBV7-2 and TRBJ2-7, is GAGVSQSPSNKVTEKGKDVELRCDPISGHTALYWYRQSLGQGLEFLIYFQGNSAPDKSGLPSDRFSAERTGGSVSTLTIQRTQQEDSAVYLCASSTRRDSKPYEQYFGPGTRLTVT.

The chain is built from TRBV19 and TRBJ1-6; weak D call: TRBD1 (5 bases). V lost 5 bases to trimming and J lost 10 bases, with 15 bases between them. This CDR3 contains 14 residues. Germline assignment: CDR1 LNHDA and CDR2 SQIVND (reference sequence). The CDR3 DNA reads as TGTGCCAGTAGTGAGGGGATGGGGGGATCACCCCTCCACTTT. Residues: CASSEGMGGSPLHF. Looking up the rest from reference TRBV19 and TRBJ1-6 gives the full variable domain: DGGITQSPKYLFRKEGQNVTLSCEQNLNHDAMYWYRQDPGQGLRLIYYSQIVNDFQKGDIAEGYSVSREKKESFPLTVTSAQKNPTAFYLCASSEGMGGSPLHFGNGTRLTVT.

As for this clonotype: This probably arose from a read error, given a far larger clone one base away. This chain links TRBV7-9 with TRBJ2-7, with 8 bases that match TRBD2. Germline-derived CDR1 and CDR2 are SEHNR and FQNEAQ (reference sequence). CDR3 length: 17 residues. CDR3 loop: CASRLASWGLVSYGQYF. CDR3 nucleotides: TGTGCCAGCAGGTTGGCAAGCTGGGGACTAGTCTCCTACGGGCAGTACTTC.

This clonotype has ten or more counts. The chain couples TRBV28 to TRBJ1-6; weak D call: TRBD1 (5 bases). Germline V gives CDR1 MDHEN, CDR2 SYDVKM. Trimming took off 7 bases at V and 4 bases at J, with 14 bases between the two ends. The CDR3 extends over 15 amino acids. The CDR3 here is CASNVDREYNSPLHF. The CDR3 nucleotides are TGTGCCAGCAATGTTGACAGAGAATATAATTCACCCCTCCACTTT.

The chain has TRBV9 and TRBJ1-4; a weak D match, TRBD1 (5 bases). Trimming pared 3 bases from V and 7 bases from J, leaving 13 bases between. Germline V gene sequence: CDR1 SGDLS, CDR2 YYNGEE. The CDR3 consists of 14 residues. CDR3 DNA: TGTGCCAGCAGCGCGGGGAGGGGAGTTGAAAAACTGTTTTTT. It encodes CASSAGRGVEKLFF.

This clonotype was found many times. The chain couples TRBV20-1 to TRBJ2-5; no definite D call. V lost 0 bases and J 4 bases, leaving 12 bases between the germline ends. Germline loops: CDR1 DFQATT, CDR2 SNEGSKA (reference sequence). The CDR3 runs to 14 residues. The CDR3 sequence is CSARDFHGLETQYF. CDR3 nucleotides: TGCAGTGCTAGAGATTTTCACGGCTTAGAGACCCAGTACTTC.

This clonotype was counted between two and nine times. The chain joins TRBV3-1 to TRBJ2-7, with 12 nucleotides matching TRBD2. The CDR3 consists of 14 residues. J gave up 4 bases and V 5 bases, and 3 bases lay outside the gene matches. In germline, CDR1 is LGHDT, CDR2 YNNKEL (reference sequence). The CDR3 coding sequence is TGTGCCAGCAGCGGACTAGCGGGGAAGTACGAGCAGTACTTC. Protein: CASSGLAGKYEQYF.

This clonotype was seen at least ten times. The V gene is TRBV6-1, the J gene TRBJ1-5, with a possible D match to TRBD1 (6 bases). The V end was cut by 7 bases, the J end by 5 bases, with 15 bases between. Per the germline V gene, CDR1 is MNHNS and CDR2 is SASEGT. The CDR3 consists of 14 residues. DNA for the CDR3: TGTGCCAGCATTGCAGGGGCGTCGGATCAGCCCCAGCATTTT. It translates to CASIAGASDQPQHF.

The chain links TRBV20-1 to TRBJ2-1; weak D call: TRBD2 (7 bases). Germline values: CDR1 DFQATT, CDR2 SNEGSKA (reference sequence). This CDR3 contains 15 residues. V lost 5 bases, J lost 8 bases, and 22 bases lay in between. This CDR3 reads CSAFYRGEGVDEQFF. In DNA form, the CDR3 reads TGCAGTGCTTTCTATCGGGGGGAGGGGGTTGATGAGCAGTTCTTC.

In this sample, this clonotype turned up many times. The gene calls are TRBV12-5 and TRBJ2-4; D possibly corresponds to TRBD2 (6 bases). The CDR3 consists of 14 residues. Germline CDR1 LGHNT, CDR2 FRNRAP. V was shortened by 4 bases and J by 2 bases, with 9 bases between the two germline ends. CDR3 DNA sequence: TGTGCTAGTGGTTCGGGACTGACCAAAAACATTCAGTACTTC. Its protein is CASGSGLTKNIQYF.

CDR3: CASSDDMQAGSGELFF. Here the CDR3 DNA reads TGTGCCAGCAGTGATGATATGCAGGCCGGATCCGGGGAGCTGTTTTTT. The chain employs TRBV6-2 or TRBV6-3 and TRBJ2-2; D is unclear. Trimming took 5 bases from V and 6 from J, leaving 19 bases between them. The CDR3 consists of 16 residues. Germline V gene lookup returns CDR1 MNHEY and CDR2 SVGEGT.

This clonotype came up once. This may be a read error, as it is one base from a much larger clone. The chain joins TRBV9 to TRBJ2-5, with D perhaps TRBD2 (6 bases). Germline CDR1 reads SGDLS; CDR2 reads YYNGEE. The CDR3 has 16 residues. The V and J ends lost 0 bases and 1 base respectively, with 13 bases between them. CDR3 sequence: CASSVGEERIQETQYF. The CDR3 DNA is TGTGCCAGCAGCGTAGGGGAGGAGCGGATCCAAGAGACCCAGTACTTC. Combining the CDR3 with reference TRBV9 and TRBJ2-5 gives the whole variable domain DSGVTQTPKHLITATGQRVTLRCSPRSGDLSVYWYQQSLDQGLQFLIQYYNGEERAKGNILERFSAQQFPDLHSELNLSSLELGDSALYFCASSVGEERIQETQYFGPGTRLLVL.

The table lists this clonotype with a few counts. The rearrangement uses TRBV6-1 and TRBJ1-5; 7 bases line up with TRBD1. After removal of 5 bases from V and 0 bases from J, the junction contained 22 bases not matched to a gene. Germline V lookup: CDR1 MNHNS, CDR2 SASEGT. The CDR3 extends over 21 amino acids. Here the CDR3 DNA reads TGTGCCAGCAGTCCCTTCCTTGGAGGACAGGTGGGGCTTACTAGCAATCAGCCCCAGCATTTT. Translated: CASSPFLGGQVGLTSNQPQHF.

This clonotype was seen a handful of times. The CDR3 loop reads CAISESGTNEKLFF. CDR3 nucleotide sequence: TGTGCCATCAGTGAGTCAGGGACTAATGAAAAACTGTTTTTT. The V gene is TRBV10-3, the J gene TRBJ1-4; no clear D. CDR1 is ENHRY and CDR2 is SYGVKD in the germline V gene. The CDR3 consists of 14 residues. V lost 0 bases to trimming and J lost 2 bases, with 4 bases between them.

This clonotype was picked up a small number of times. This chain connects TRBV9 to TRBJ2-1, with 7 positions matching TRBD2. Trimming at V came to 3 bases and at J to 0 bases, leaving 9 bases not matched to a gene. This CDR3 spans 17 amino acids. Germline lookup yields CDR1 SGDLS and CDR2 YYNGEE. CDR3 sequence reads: CASSEGGGGSSYNEQFF. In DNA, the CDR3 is TGTGCCAGCAGCGAGGGTGGGGGGGGGAGCTCCTACAATGAGCAGTTCTTC.